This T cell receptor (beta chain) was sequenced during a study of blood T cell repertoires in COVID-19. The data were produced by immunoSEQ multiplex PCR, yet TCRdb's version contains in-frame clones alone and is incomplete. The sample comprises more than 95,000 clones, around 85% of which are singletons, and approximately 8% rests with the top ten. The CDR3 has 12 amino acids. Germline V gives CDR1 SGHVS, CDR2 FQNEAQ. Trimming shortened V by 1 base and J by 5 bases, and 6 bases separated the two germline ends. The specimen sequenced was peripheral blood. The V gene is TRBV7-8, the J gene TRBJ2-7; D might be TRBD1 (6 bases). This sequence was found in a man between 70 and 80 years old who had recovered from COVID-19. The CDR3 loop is CASSLDRDEQYF. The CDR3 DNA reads TGTGCCAGCAGCTTAGACAGGGACGAGCAGTACTTC.